Listed below are T cell receptor beta chains from one sample, sequenced in a study of blood T cell repertoires in COVID-19. TCRdb's table, derived via immunoSEQ multiplex PCR, lists solely in-frame clones and lacks some. The sample lists some 82,000 clones; roughly 91% were seen once. The specimen sequenced was peripheral blood. These receptors originate from a woman aged 45-60 years in a cohort sampled during active COVID-19. The CDR3 runs from the conserved cysteine through the conserved F or W. The D gene is left open where the match is weak. Expanded clones are given a class, and other clones once, few, many or no size at all.

D gene: NA; clone size: NA; V gene: TRBV29-1; J gene: TRBJ1-4; CDR3 protein: CSVEGDSLGKLFF; CDR3 DNA: TGCAGCGTTGAAGGTGACTCCCTAGGAAAACTGTTTTTT
D gene: NA; clone size: NA; V gene: TRBV30; J gene: TRBJ1-1; CDR3 protein: CAWSKQPAGTGFNTEAFF; CDR3 DNA: TGTGCCTGGAGCAAACAACCCGCCGGAACAGGATTTAACACTGAAGCTTTCTTT
D gene: NA; clone size: NA; V gene: TRBV30; J gene: TRBJ1-2; CDR3 protein: CAWSVSVNAYGYTF; CDR3 DNA: TGTGCCTGGAGTGTTTCGGTGAACGCCTATGGCTACACCTTC
D gene: TRBD1; clone size: NA; V gene: TRBV28; J gene: TRBJ2-2; CDR3 protein: CASSSGQGSTGELFF; CDR3 DNA: TGTGCCAGCAGTTCGGGACAGGGGAGCACCGGGGAGCTGTTTTTT
D gene: NA; clone size: NA; V gene: TRBV5-1; J gene: TRBJ2-2; CDR3 protein: CASSPTPLQRYSNTGELFF; CDR3 DNA: TGCGCCAGCAGCCCTACACCCCTCCAGAGGTACTCGAACACCGGGGAGCTGTTTTTT
D gene: TRBD1; clone size: NA; V gene: TRBV6-5; J gene: TRBJ2-3; CDR3 protein: CASRDRGKDTQYF; CDR3 DNA: TGTGCCAGTAGGGACAGGGGGAAGGATACGCAGTATTTT
D gene: NA; clone size: NA; V gene: TRBV5-1; J gene: TRBJ2-3; CDR3 protein: CASSLTDRGDTQYF; CDR3 DNA: TGCGCCAGCAGCCTGACTGATAGGGGGGATACGCAGTATTTT
D gene: TRBD2; clone size: once; V gene: TRBV10-1; J gene: TRBJ2-3; CDR3 protein: CASSDRTSGGIGDTQYF; CDR3 DNA: TGCGCCAGCAGTGACAGGACTAGCGGGGGCATTGGCGATACGCAGTATTTT
D gene: TRBD1; clone size: once; V gene: TRBV7-6; J gene: TRBJ1-4; CDR3 protein: CASSYSGGNNEKLFF; CDR3 DNA: TGTGCCAGCAGCTACTCAGGGGGAAATAATGAAAAACTGTTTTTT
D gene: TRBD2; clone size: once; V gene: TRBV19; J gene: TRBJ2-1; CDR3 protein: CASSIDWAAGGFDEQFF; CDR3 DNA: TGTGCCAGTAGTATAGATTGGGCAGCGGGGGGGTTCGATGAGCAGTTCTTC
D gene: NA; clone size: few; V gene: TRBV12-3/TRBV12-4; J gene: TRBJ1-5; CDR3 protein: CASSFTVYQPQHF; CDR3 DNA: TGTGCCAGCAGTTTTACAGTCTATCAGCCCCAGCATTTT
D gene: NA; clone size: NA; V gene: TRBV28; J gene: TRBJ2-1; CDR3 protein: CASSLGGRYNEQFF; CDR3 DNA: TGTGCCAGCAGTTTAGGTGGGAGATACAATGAGCAGTTCTTC
D gene: NA; clone size: NA; V gene: TRBV5-1; J gene: TRBJ2-7; CDR3 protein: CASSLDPEGPYEQYF; CDR3 DNA: TGCGCCAGCAGCTTGGACCCGGAGGGGCCCTACGAGCAGTACTTC
D gene: NA; clone size: once; V gene: TRBV6-6; J gene: TRBJ1-2; CDR3 protein: CASSYSDRIQGYTF; CDR3 DNA: TGTGCCAGCAGTTACTCTGACAGGATCCAGGGCTACACCTTC
D gene: NA; clone size: NA; V gene: TRBV6-5; J gene: TRBJ1-2; CDR3 protein: CASRTQDGYGYTF; CDR3 DNA: TGTGCCAGCAGAACACAGGACGGCTATGGCTACACCTTC
D gene: NA; clone size: few; V gene: TRBV9; J gene: TRBJ2-2; CDR3 protein: CASSSTVNELFF; CDR3 DNA: TGTGCCAGCAGCTCTACCGTGAACGAGCTGTTTTTT
D gene: TRBD1; clone size: NA; V gene: TRBV11-2; J gene: TRBJ2-5; CDR3 protein: CASSQGRDRRYQETQYF; CDR3 DNA: TGTGCCAGCAGCCAAGGCCGGGACAGGCGCTACCAAGAGACCCAGTACTTC
D gene: NA; clone size: NA; V gene: TRBV4-2; J gene: TRBJ2-7; CDR3 protein: CASSQEPAVTYEQYF; CDR3 DNA: TGTGCCAGCAGCCAAGAACCGGCGGTGACCTACGAGCAGTACTTC
D gene: NA; clone size: NA; V gene: TRBV5-1; J gene: TRBJ2-2; CDR3 protein: CASSLALNTGELFF; CDR3 DNA: TGCGCCAGCAGCTTGGCCCTAAACACCGGGGAGCTGTTTTTT
D gene: TRBD2; clone size: NA; V gene: TRBV2; J gene: TRBJ2-1; CDR3 protein: CASGGEGEQFF; CDR3 DNA: TGTGCCAGCGGAGGGGAGGGTGAGCAGTTCTTC
D gene: TRBD2; clone size: NA; V gene: TRBV3-1/TRBV3-2; J gene: TRBJ2-1; CDR3 protein: CASSHSGSYNEQFF; CDR3 DNA: TGTGCCAGCAGCCACAGCGGGAGTTACAATGAGCAGTTCTTC
D gene: TRBD2; clone size: NA; V gene: TRBV2; J gene: TRBJ2-1; CDR3 protein: CASRGAGGSYNEQFF; CDR3 DNA: TGTGCCAGCAGGGGAGCGGGGGGCTCCTACAATGAGCAGTTCTTC
D gene: NA; clone size: NA; V gene: TRBV5-1; J gene: TRBJ2-6; CDR3 protein: CASDAGVLSGANVLTF; CDR3 DNA: TGCGCCAGCGACGCAGGGGTTCTCTCTGGGGCCAACGTCCTGACTTTC
D gene: NA; clone size: NA; V gene: TRBV7-9; J gene: TRBJ1-1; CDR3 protein: CASSHGGADSTEAFF; CDR3 DNA: TGTGCCAGCAGCCACGGCGGGGCCGATTCGACTGAAGCTTTCTTT
D gene: NA; clone size: NA; V gene: TRBV7-9; J gene: TRBJ2-7; CDR3 protein: CASSPWVGADYEQYF; CDR3 DNA: TGTGCCAGCAGCCCCTGGGTGGGGGCCGACTACGAGCAGTACTTC
D gene: TRBD1; clone size: few; V gene: TRBV6-5; J gene: TRBJ1-2; CDR3 protein: CASTRDSYGYTF; CDR3 DNA: TGTGCCAGCACAAGGGACAGCTATGGCTACACCTTC
D gene: TRBD1; clone size: NA; V gene: TRBV5-1; J gene: TRBJ2-2; CDR3 protein: CASSPVGTGNTGELFF; CDR3 DNA: TGCGCCAGCAGCCCGGTCGGGACAGGGAACACCGGGGAGCTGTTTTTT
D gene: NA; clone size: NA; V gene: TRBV19; J gene: TRBJ1-6; CDR3 protein: CASSIFADRDLGSPLHF; CDR3 DNA: TGTGCCAGTAGTATCTTCGCGGATCGGGATCTCGGATCACCCCTCCACTTT
D gene: TRBD1; clone size: NA; V gene: TRBV5-4; J gene: TRBJ1-4; CDR3 protein: CASSPTGAPNEKLFF; CDR3 DNA: TGTGCCAGCAGCCCAACAGGGGCCCCTAATGAAAAACTGTTTTTT
D gene: TRBD2; clone size: NA; V gene: TRBV5-1; J gene: TRBJ2-1; CDR3 protein: CASSFSLRTLAGGRNEQFF; CDR3 DNA: TGCGCCAGCAGCTTCAGCCTGAGAACCCTAGCGGGAGGCCGCAATGAGCAGTTCTTC
D gene: NA; clone size: NA; V gene: TRBV2; J gene: TRBJ1-1; CDR3 protein: CASSGGARNTEAFF; CDR3 DNA: TGTGCCAGCAGCGGAGGGGCCCGGAACACTGAAGCTTTCTTT
D gene: NA; clone size: few; V gene: TRBV2; J gene: TRBJ2-1; CDR3 protein: CASGKTGTPYNEQFF; CDR3 DNA: TGTGCCAGCGGAAAGACAGGGACTCCCTACAATGAGCAGTTCTTC
D gene: NA; clone size: NA; V gene: TRBV28; J gene: TRBJ2-3; CDR3 protein: CASSFGGTDTQYF; CDR3 DNA: TGTGCCAGCAGTTTCGGGGGAACAGATACGCAGTATTTT
D gene: TRBD1; clone size: NA; V gene: TRBV5-4; J gene: TRBJ1-2; CDR3 protein: CASSMGQGRNYGYTF; CDR3 DNA: TGTGCCAGCAGCATGGGACAGGGCCGTAACTATGGCTACACCTTC
D gene: NA; clone size: NA; V gene: TRBV19; J gene: TRBJ2-1; CDR3 protein: CASSSEVFLSNEQFF; CDR3 DNA: TGTGCCAGTAGTAGTGAGGTCTTTTTATCCAATGAGCAGTTCTTC
D gene: TRBD2; clone size: NA; V gene: TRBV9; J gene: TRBJ2-1; CDR3 protein: CASSPHPGLARVFEQFF; CDR3 DNA: TGTGCCAGCAGCCCTCATCCGGGACTAGCGCGAGTATTTGAGCAGTTCTTC
D gene: NA; clone size: NA; V gene: TRBV27; J gene: TRBJ2-1; CDR3 protein: CASSSRQPYNEQFF; CDR3 DNA: TGTGCCAGCAGTTCAAGACAGCCCTACAATGAGCAGTTCTTC
D gene: TRBD2; clone size: NA; V gene: TRBV6-5; J gene: TRBJ2-7; CDR3 protein: CASRPVAGGTYEQYF; CDR3 DNA: TGTGCCAGCCGGCCTGTCGCGGGGGGGACCTACGAGCAGTACTTC
D gene: TRBD2; clone size: NA; V gene: TRBV30; J gene: TRBJ2-7; CDR3 protein: CAWGIAGGPTQYF; CDR3 DNA: TGTGCCTGGGGCATAGCGGGGGGGCCGACGCAGTACTTC
D gene: TRBD2; clone size: NA; V gene: TRBV10-1; J gene: TRBJ2-5; CDR3 protein: CASSGASGPQETQYF; CDR3 DNA: TGCGCCAGCAGTGGGGCTAGCGGGCCCCAGGAGACCCAGTACTTC
D gene: TRBD1; clone size: few; V gene: TRBV29-1; J gene: TRBJ1-5; CDR3 protein: CSVDCPGGCNQPQHF; CDR3 DNA: TGCAGCGTTGATTGCCCAGGGGGCTGCAATCAGCCCCAGCATTTT
D gene: TRBD1; clone size: NA; V gene: TRBV23-1; J gene: TRBJ2-7; CDR3 protein: CASSHNRGTGAYEQYF; CDR3 DNA: TGCGCCAGCAGTCACAATCGGGGGACAGGGGCCTACGAGCAGTACTTC
D gene: NA; clone size: NA; V gene: TRBV18; J gene: TRBJ2-2; CDR3 protein: CASSPGWINTGELFF; CDR3 DNA: TGTGCCAGCTCACCCGGGTGGATTAACACCGGGGAGCTGTTTTTT
D gene: NA; clone size: NA; V gene: TRBV5-8; J gene: TRBJ2-1; CDR3 protein: CASSLVFQGGQFF; CDR3 DNA: TGTGCCAGCAGCTTGGTCTTTCAGGGGGGTCAGTTCTTC
D gene: NA; clone size: NA; V gene: TRBV29-1; J gene: TRBJ2-7; CDR3 protein: CSVVDTYEQYF; CDR3 DNA: TGCAGCGTTGTGGACACCTACGAGCAGTACTTC
D gene: NA; clone size: once; V gene: TRBV6-1; J gene: TRBJ1-1; CDR3 protein: CASSESWVAVF; CDR3 DNA: TGTGCCAGCAGTGAATCATGGGTAGCGGTCTTT
D gene: TRBD1; clone size: NA; V gene: TRBV5-1; J gene: TRBJ2-3; CDR3 protein: CASSLAGTAHTDTQYF; CDR3 DNA: TGCGCCAGCAGCTTGGCCGGGACAGCTCACACAGATACGCAGTATTTT
D gene: TRBD1; clone size: NA; V gene: TRBV6-5; J gene: TRBJ2-7; CDR3 protein: CASTRDRVDEQYF; CDR3 DNA: TGTGCCAGCACCAGGGACAGGGTCGACGAGCAGTACTTC
D gene: TRBD1; clone size: NA; V gene: TRBV27; J gene: TRBJ2-7; CDR3 protein: CASSLQGASYEQYF; CDR3 DNA: TGTGCCAGCAGTTTACAGGGGGCCTCCTACGAGCAGTACTTC
D gene: NA; clone size: NA; V gene: TRBV11-3; J gene: TRBJ2-5; CDR3 protein: CASSPRGETQYF; CDR3 DNA: TGTGCCAGCAGCCCCAGGGGAGAGACCCAGTACTTC
D gene: TRBD1; clone size: NA; V gene: TRBV10-1; J gene: TRBJ2-2; CDR3 protein: CASSETGGISNTGELFF; CDR3 DNA: TGCGCCAGCAGTGAGACAGGGGGGATCTCGAACACCGGGGAGCTGTTTTTT
D gene: TRBD1; clone size: NA; V gene: TRBV5-1; J gene: TRBJ2-3; CDR3 protein: CASSLGGDRGQDTQYF; CDR3 DNA: TGCGCCAGCAGCTTGGGGGGGGACAGGGGGCAGGATACGCAGTATTTT
D gene: TRBD2; clone size: NA; V gene: TRBV5-1; J gene: TRBJ2-1; CDR3 protein: CASSLAGGTEQFF; CDR3 DNA: TGCGCCAGCAGCTTGGCGGGAGGTACTGAGCAGTTCTTC
D gene: TRBD1; clone size: NA; V gene: TRBV27; J gene: TRBJ2-1; CDR3 protein: CASSSNSGQGASGQFF; CDR3 DNA: TGTGCCAGCAGTTCAAACTCGGGACAGGGGGCTTCGGGGCAGTTCTTC
D gene: NA; clone size: NA; V gene: TRBV19; J gene: TRBJ1-2; CDR3 protein: CASSIGGAGTLYGYTF; CDR3 DNA: TGTGCCAGTAGTATTGGTGGTGCAGGGACACTCTATGGCTACACCTTC